These 31 T cell receptor beta chains were all obtained from the same sample, sequenced in a study of tumor and adjacent non-tumor tissue in lung cancer. Three rounds of nested PCR, following a modified ARM-PCR protocol, produced the TCRbeta library. TCRdb re-called the multiplex PCR reads through MiXCR, storing one row per CDR3 protein. The sample has 90,000 to 110,000 distinct CDR3 sequences, roughly 80% seen once. RNA was extracted from bulk tissue without any cell sorting. Input material: lung tumor tissue. Receptors originate from a woman aged 60-70 years with non-small cell lung cancer.

This clonotype was recorded at least ten times. The chain recombines TRBV12-3 or TRBV12-4 with TRBJ1-2; 7 positions match TRBD1. The V gene end was trimmed by 6 bases and the J gene end by 4 bases; junction bases not matched to a gene: 14. The CDR3 runs to 16 residues. CDR3 nucleotides: TGTGCCAGCAGACTCGTACCGGGACAGCCTGCCTATGGCTACACCTTC. It is translated as CASRLVPGQPAYGYTF.

This clonotype was counted a few times. A much larger clone lies a single base off, so this may be a read error. DNA of the CDR3: TGCAGCACCAGATTGAGTGAAAAACTGTTTTTT. The encoded protein is CSTRLSEKLFF. V gene TRBV29-1 combines with J gene TRBJ1-4, with no clear D. The CDR3 runs 11 residues. Trimming took 8 bases from V and 7 from J, leaving 11 bases between them. Germline loops: CDR1 SQVTM, CDR2 ANQGSEA.

With respect to this clonotype: This may come from a read error, since a much larger clone is one base off. V and J are TRBV12-3 or TRBV12-4 and TRBJ1-5; D is perhaps TRBD1 (6 bases). This CDR3 has 13 amino acids. The V gene lost 6 bases and the J gene lost 7 bases, with 13 bases spanning the gap. CDR3 bases: TGTGCCAGCAGATTAATCAGGGGACAGCCCCAGCATTTT. Translated: CASRLIRGQPQHF.

Note on this clonotype: A much larger clone is a single base away; this may be a read error. This chain links TRBV28 with TRBJ2-6; the D is unclear. Germline-derived CDR1 and CDR2 are MDHEN and SYDVKM. The CDR3 contains 15 residues. CDR3 bases: TGTGTCAGCAGTAGCCGCGTCTCTGGGGCCAACGTCCTGACTTTC. This translates into CVSSSRVSGANVLTF.

J is TRBJ1-2 and V is TRBV6-2 or TRBV6-3, with D unresolved. Trimming removed 0 bases at V and 3 bases at J, with 14 bases between. Per germline, CDR1 MNHEY and CDR2 SVGEGT. The CDR3 length is 16 residues. CDR3 in amino acids: CASSYSPILGDYGYTF. The CDR3 nucleotides are TGTGCCAGCAGTTACTCCCCAATACTGGGAGACTATGGCTACACCTTC.

In regard to this clonotype: This clone may be a read error of a much larger clone one base away. This rearrangement joins TRBV6-5 to TRBJ1-1; possible D gene TRBD1, 6 bases. The CDR3 runs to 14 residues. Germline lookup yields CDR1 MNHEY and CDR2 SVGAGI. The ends were cut back, 8 bases at V and 6 bases at J, with 19 bases in the middle. The CDR3 bases are TGTGCCAGCCAGGCCGCACAGGGAGGCGCTGAAGCTTTCTTT. Its protein product is CASQAAQGGAEAFF.

In regard to this clonotype: This may arise from a read error, as a much more abundant clone is one base away. V usage is TRBV28 and J usage is TRBJ2-1, with D perhaps matching TRBD2 (5 bases). Germline values: CDR1 MDHEN, CDR2 SYDVKM. The CDR3 has 11 residues. The CDR3 sequence is CPSSGMYEQFF. As DNA, the CDR3 is TGTCCCAGCAGCGGCATGTATGAGCAGTTCTTC. Filled out from reference TRBV28 and TRBJ2-1, the complete variable domain reads DVKVTQSSRYLVKRTGEKVFLECVQDMDHENMFWYRQDPGLGLRLIYFSYDVKMKEKGDIPEGYSVSREKKERFSLILESASTNQTSMYLCPSSGMYEQFFGPGTRLTVL.

A word on this clonotype: A clone one base away is much larger, so this may be a read error. The chain joins TRBV6-6 to TRBJ2-7; TRBD1 might be the D (5 bases). The CDR3 is 13 amino acids. Germline lookup yields CDR1 MNHNY and CDR2 SVGAGI (reference sequence). CDR3 region: CASKRGRVFEQHF. CDR3 DNA sequence: TGTGCCAGTAAACGAGGCAGGGTCTTCGAGCAGCACTTC.

V is TRBV29-1 and J is TRBJ2-7; a possible D gene is TRBD2 (6 bases). Trimming cost V 8 bases and J 3 bases, with 20 bases left between them. This CDR3 has 14 residues. Looked up from germline, CDR1 is SQVTM and CDR2 is ANQGSEA. CDR3 residues: CSIWEAGAFYEQYF. In DNA form, the CDR3 reads TGCAGCATTTGGGAGGCAGGCGCTTTCTACGAGCAGTACTTC.

Points on this clonotype: No conserved phenylalanine or tryptophan ends this CDR3, so it is likely a read error. The V and J genes are TRBV4-3 and TRBJ2-3, with D maybe TRBD1 (5 bases). TRBJ1-5 explains the end of the DNA better; the J call may be wrong. Germline V gene data show CDR1 as LGHNA and CDR2 as YSLEER. The CDR3 spans 15 residues. CDR3 bases: TGCGCCAGCAGCCAAGGGAAGGTGAGGGGAGATACGCAGCATTAT. This translates into CASSQGKVRGDTQHY.

The V and J genes are TRBV5-8 and TRBJ2-7; D is unclear. V was cut by 3 bases and J by 2 bases, with 15 bases left in between. From germline, CDR1 is SGHTS and CDR2 YDEGEE. The CDR3 is 15 amino acids. The CDR3 DNA follows: TGTGCCAGCAGCTCGACCAGTAGTCCTCCCTACGAGCAGTACTTC. This sequence encodes CASSSTSSPPYEQYF. Drawing the rest from reference TRBV5-8 and TRBJ2-7, the complete variable domain is EAGVTQSPTHLIKTRGQQATLRCSPISGHTSVYWYQQALGLGLQFLLWYDEGEERNRGNFPPRFSGRQFPNYSSELNVNALELEDSALYLCASSSTSSPPYEQYFGPGTRLTVT.

To note about this clonotype: The junction does not match germline at one end; this may be a read error. The CDR3 sequence: CASILSAVNTEAFF. For the CDR3, the DNA is TGTGCCAGCATCTTAAGCGCGGTGAACACTGAAGCTTTCTTT. The chain combines TRBV7-3 with TRBJ1-1; D remains ambiguous. CDR1 and CDR2 from the germline V gene are SGHTA and FQGTGA. The CDR3 totals 14 residues.

This clonotype was recorded once. An end of the junction does not agree with germline; a read error may underlie this. This chain links TRBV20-1 with TRBJ1-5; 9 nucleotides agree with TRBD1. The length of the CDR3 is 15 residues. The V gene's germline CDR1 is DFQATT and CDR2 SNEGSKA (reference sequence). The CDR3 loop is CNARRVGTGSQSQHF. The CDR3 DNA is TGCAATGCTAGAAGAGTCGGGACAGGGAGCCAGTCCCAGCATTTT.

Notes on this clonotype: A much larger clonotype is one base distant, so this may be a read error. The J gene is TRBJ2-1, the V gene TRBV5-6; D is undetermined. The CDR3 consists of 9 residues. Germline lookup yields CDR1 SGHDT and CDR2 YYEEEE. The CDR3 spells CASGDEHFF. CDR3 bases: TGTGCCAGCGGAGATGAGCACTTCTTC. Based on the CDR3 plus reference TRBV5-6 and TRBJ2-1, the full variable domain is DAGVTQSPTHLIKTRGQQVTLRCSPKSGHDTVSWYQQALGQGPQFIFQYYEEEERQRGNFPDRFSGHQFPNYSSELNVNALLLGDSALYLCASGDEHFFGPGTRLTVL.

Turning to this clonotype: This may stem from a read error, because a much larger clone lies one nucleotide away. The J gene is TRBJ2-1, the V gene TRBV6-1; TRBD2 matches 14 bases. CDR1 and CDR2 (germline): MNHNS, SASEGT. CDR3 length equals 15 residues. After removal of 6 bases from V and 12 bases from J, the junction contained 10 bases not matched to a gene. CDR3 amino acids: CASSPTSGRVDVQFF. The CDR3 DNA reads TGTGCCAGCAGCCCGACTAGCGGGAGGGTCGATGTGCAGTTCTTC.

The rearrangement links TRBV20-1 to TRBJ1-5; the D is unclear. The V gene's germline CDR1 is DFQATT and CDR2 SNEGSKA (reference sequence). The CDR3 covers 13 residues. The CDR3 DNA is TGCAATCCTTCCGAGGGCGGCAATCAGCCCCAGCATTTT. This codes for CNPSEGGNQPQHF.

CDR3 sequence: CASSLVRGGEQYF. The CDR3 DNA sequence: TGTGCCAGCAGCTTAGTCCGGGGTGGCGAGCAGTACTTC. The chain combines TRBV7-2 with TRBJ2-7, with TRBD2 as a possible D gene (5 bases). Germline V gives CDR1 SGHTA, CDR2 FQGNSA. This CDR3 has 13 residues. V shed 1 base and J shed 6 bases, with 10 bases lying between them.

This clonotype has at least ten counts. The chain links TRBV20-1 to TRBJ1-2, with D maybe TRBD1 (6 bases). Looked up from germline, CDR1 is DFQATT and CDR2 is SNEGSKA (reference sequence). The CDR3 has 13 residues. V was pared by 6 bases and J by 4 bases, with 15 bases between. The CDR3 loop is CSAEKGHSYGYTF. In DNA, the CDR3 is TGCAGTGCCGAGAAGGGACACTCCTATGGCTACACCTTC.

Turning to this clonotype: A read error is likely, as this CDR3 ends without the conserved phenylalanine or tryptophan. In nucleotides, the CDR3 is TGTGCCTGCAGTCCCCCTGGACATCGGAATTATGGCTACACCTTA. Translation gives CACSPPGHRNYGYTL. The V call is TRBV6-2 or TRBV6-3, the J call TRBJ1-2, with D maybe TRBD1 (5 bases). The CDR3 contains 15 residues. Per the germline V gene, CDR1 is MNHEY and CDR2 is SVGEGT.

This chain connects TRBV7-2 to TRBJ2-1; 9 nucleotides match TRBD2. Trimming at V came to 5 bases and at J to 5 bases, leaving 10 bases not matched to a gene. CDR1 SGHTA and CDR2 FQGNSA come from the germline V gene. This CDR3 spans 16 amino acids. The CDR3 DNA reads TGTGCCAGCAGCAGAGCACCGGGACTAGCCGACAATGAGCAGTTCTTC. Protein sequence: CASSRAPGLADNEQFF.

Notes on this clonotype: Since no conserved phenylalanine or tryptophan closes the CDR3, a read error is the likely cause. Because the CDR3's place on the DNA is in doubt, the DNA is left out and the CDR3 is given as listed by TCRdb. The chain uses TRBV11-1 and TRBJ2-1; no DNA check was done on the table's D call, TRBD1. The CDR3 adds up to 12 amino acids, both ends counted. Per the germline V gene, CDR1 is SGHAT and CDR2 is FQDESV (reference sequence). This CDR3 reads CASSPRGDEQIL.

The CDR3 reads CSVEDRSYGEMFF. The CDR3 DNA sequence: TGCAGCGTTGAGGATAGGTCTTACGGAGAGATGTTTTTT. The chain links TRBV29-1 to TRBJ2-2; D remains unclear. This CDR3 comprises 13 residues. Germline loops: CDR1 SQVTM, CDR2 ANQGSEA. V was pared by 3 bases and J by 15 bases, with 20 bases between.

This chain uses TRBV6-5 with TRBJ2-7; possible D gene TRBD2, 5 bases. V lost 9 bases, J lost 2 bases, and 26 bases lay in between. This CDR3 has 17 amino acids. Germline CDR1 and CDR2: MNHEY and SVGAGI. The CDR3 loop reads CASRTTFSATLTYEQYF. DNA of the CDR3: TGTGCCAGTCGCACTACATTTAGCGCGACCCTGACCTACGAGCAGTACTTC.

In its sample, this clonotype was seen many times. This rearrangement joins TRBV11-2 to TRBJ2-2; 7 nucleotides match TRBD1. V gave up 5 bases and J gave up 4 bases; unmatched junction bases: 4. CDR1 is SGHAT, CDR2 FQNNGV, per germline. The CDR3 spans 14 residues. The CDR3 region has the DNA TGTGCCAGCAGCACAACAGGGGTCACCGGGGAGCTGTTTTTT. It translates to CASSTTGVTGELFF.

On this clonotype: The final CDR3 position lacks the conserved phenylalanine or tryptophan, pointing to a likely read error. CDR3 sequence reads: CASRAGTGVGYTL. The CDR3 DNA is TGTGCCAGCAGAGCCGGGACAGGGGTCGGCTACACCTTA. The chain combines TRBV12-3 or TRBV12-4 with TRBJ1-2; 10 bases map to TRBD1. The CDR3 consists of 13 residues. Trimming removed 6 bases from V and 8 bases from J; junction bases left unmatched: 6.

In this sample, this clonotype turned up once. This may be a read error, as it is one base from a much larger clone. The chain is built from TRBV20-1 and TRBJ2-1, with D tentatively TRBD2 (6 bases). Germline loops: CDR1 DFQATT, CDR2 SNEGSKA (reference sequence). The CDR3 loop spans 16 amino acids. In DNA form, the CDR3 reads TGCAGTTCTAGAGATGTTGGGACTGGGTCAGGAAATGAGCAGTTCTTC. Translated, it gives CSSRDVGTGSGNEQFF.

In regard to this clonotype: A much larger clone lies one base from this, so it may be a read error. The rearrangement uses TRBV19 and TRBJ1-1; D uncertain. The CDR3 runs 12 residues. Germline loops: CDR1 LNHDA, CDR2 SQIVND (reference sequence). CDR3 DNA sequence: TGTGTCAGTAAAGCCGGGAACACTGAAGCTTTCTTT. Translating it yields CVSKAGNTEAFF.

This clonotype was counted a few times. One end of the junction does not line up with germline, which may come from a read error. V is TRBV11-2 and J is TRBJ2-5; D remains ambiguous. CDR3 size: 12 residues. CDR1 SGHAT and CDR2 FQNNGV come from the germline V gene. The CDR3 DNA reads as TGCTCCAGCAGCCAAGGGCGGGAGACCCAGTACTTC. Translated, it gives CSSSQGRETQYF.

As for this clonotype: A junction end diverges from the germline sequence, so it may reflect a read error. The CDR3 protein is CASSQGVRYEQYF. CDR3 nucleotides: TGCGCCAGCAGCCAAGGGGTGAGGTACGAGCAATACTTT. The rearrangement joins TRBV4-3 to TRBJ2-7; D gene uncertain. CDR1 is LGHNA and CDR2 is YSLEER in the germline V gene. The CDR3 contains 13 residues.

Many counts were recorded for this clonotype. J is TRBJ1-1 and V is TRBV7-2; the D gene is possibly TRBD1 (5 bases). Germline V gene sequence: CDR1 SGHTA, CDR2 FQGNSA. The germline V and J ends were trimmed by 0 bases and 8 bases, with 13 bases remaining between them. This CDR3 has 14 amino acids. The CDR3 region is CASSLARDLGEAFF. CDR3 coding DNA: TGTGCCAGCAGCTTAGCGCGGGACTTAGGGGAAGCTTTCTTT.

Comments on this clonotype: The germline gene is not matched at one end of the junction; a read error may be the cause. The chain employs TRBV6-1 and TRBJ2-7, with 9 bases identical to TRBD1. The germline gives CDR1 MNHNS, CDR2 SASEGT. The CDR3 consists of 17 residues. The CDR3 spells CASREDRGDRDSYEQYF. DNA of the CDR3: TGTGCCAGCAGAGAAGACAGGGGGGACAGGGACTCCTACGAGCAGTACTTC.